Below, 18 T cell receptor beta chains from the same sample are listed, as sequenced in a study of cytomegalovirus exposure and HLA in healthy donors (TCRdb year 2017). Library preparation was by the immunoSEQ multiplex PCR assay. The multiplex PCR relied on a mix of 60 forward primers for TCR Vbeta segments and 13 reverse primers for TCR Jbeta segments. TCRdb re-hosts the immuneACCESS table, in-frame sequences only. Its copies lack some clones; in the studies checked, an unresolved V gene accounts for under half of them, and the cause for the rest is not known. This sample gives 110,000 or so clones in total; 70% to 80% of them show up just once. About 5% of the sample is in the top ten clones. Sequencing was performed on PBMCs. These TCRs come from a middle-aged man in good health and CMV-seropositive.

V and J are TRBV7-2 and TRBJ1-2; D not resolved. CDR1 and CDR2 (germline): SGHTA, FQGNSA. Trimming removed 1 base at V and 4 bases at J, with 13 bases between. The CDR3 is 15 amino acids. Here the CDR3 reads CASSLESGRGYGYTF. CDR3 in DNA: TGTGCCAGCAGCTTAGAGTCCGGGAGAGGCTATGGCTACACCTTC. The complete variable domain, with remaining parts taken from reference TRBV7-2 and TRBJ1-2, reads GAGVSQSPSNKVTEKGKDVELRCDPISGHTALYWYRQSLGQGLEFLIYFQGNSAPDKSGLPSDRFSAERTGGSVSTLTIQRTQQEDSAVYLCASSLESGRGYGYTFGSGTRLTVV.

This clone showed up just a few times. The chain combines TRBV9 with TRBJ1-5, with 7 bases lining up with TRBD1. V was clipped by 0 bases and J by 1 base; unmatched bases: 7. The length of the CDR3 is 17 residues. CDR1 is SGDLS and CDR2 is YYNGEE in the germline V gene. CDR3 in amino acids: CASSVDLRQGSNQPQHF. CDR3 coding DNA: TGTGCCAGCAGCGTAGATCTCCGACAGGGCAGCAATCAGCCCCAGCATTTT.

This chain connects TRBV7-2 to TRBJ2-5; 9 nucleotides align to TRBD2. This CDR3 has 16 residues. Trimming at V came to 4 bases and at J to 5 bases, leaving 11 bases not matched to a gene. Germline assignment: CDR1 SGHTA and CDR2 FQGNSA. The CDR3 DNA reads TGTGCCAGCAGCTCCCTTGGTGCGGGAGGGGGGGAGACCCAGTACTTC. Its translation: CASSSLGAGGGETQYF.

V is TRBV6-1 and J is TRBJ1-1, with TRBD1 identical over 9 bases. Trimming removed 3 bases from V and 8 bases from J; junction bases left unmatched: 10. This CDR3 has 15 residues. CDR1 is MNHNS and CDR2 is SASEGT in the germline V gene. CDR3 bases: TGTGCCAGCAGTGATTTACAGGGGGCGCGAAAGGAAGCTTTCTTT. This translates into CASSDLQGARKEAFF.

This rearrangement joins TRBV10-3 to TRBJ1-5; 10 bases fit TRBD1. Germline V CDR1 and CDR2: ENHRY, SYGVKD. V trimming: 10 bases; J trimming: 3 bases; junction bases outside the gene matches: 6. The CDR3 contains 14 residues. DNA of the CDR3: TGTGCCAGTTCCGGGACAGGGGACAATCAGCCCCAGCATTTT. It is translated as CASSGTGDNQPQHF.

This clone was counted between two and nine times. The J gene is TRBJ1-5, the V gene TRBV6-1; D ambiguous. V was clipped by 8 bases and J by 2 bases, with 16 bases between them. Germline-derived CDR1 and CDR2 are MNHNS and SASEGT. The length of the CDR3 is 15 residues. In DNA, the CDR3 is TGTGCCAGCCTCGAAACTTCCGGGGGCAATCAGCCCCAGCATTTT. This translates into CASLETSGGNQPQHF.

The genes are TRBV5-4 and TRBJ1-2; perhaps TRBD1 as D (5 bases). V shed 1 base and J shed 6 bases, with 13 bases lying between them. The CDR3 has 14 residues. Germline V CDR1 and CDR2: SGHNT, YYREEE (reference sequence). The CDR3 bases are TGTGCCAGCAGCTTGCCACAGGCCTCCCATGGCTACACCTTC. Amino acids: CASSLPQASHGYTF.

The chain carries TRBV10-2 and TRBJ2-5, with TRBD2 matching 13 bases. V shed 6 bases and J 9 bases; nucleotides not matched to a gene: 7. The CDR3 is made up of 14 amino acids. From germline, CDR1 is WSHSY and CDR2 SAAADI. The CDR3 spells CASSGTSGGAAQYF. CDR3 nucleotide sequence: TGCGCCAGCAGCGGTACTAGCGGGGGGGCGGCCCAGTACTTC.

The V call is TRBV2, the J call TRBJ2-7; TRBD2 is a possible D gene (6 bases). In germline, CDR1 is SNHLY, CDR2 FYNNEI. The ends were cut back, 8 bases at V and 5 bases at J, with 16 bases in the middle. The CDR3 is 13 amino acids. DNA of the CDR3: TGTGCCAGCCGGACTACCGGGGCCCACGAGCAGTACTTC. Translating it yields CASRTTGAHEQYF. Full variable domain (missing parts from reference TRBV2 and TRBJ2-7): EPEVTQTPSHQVTQMGQEVILRCVPISNHLYFYWYRQILGQKVEFLVSFYNNEISEKSEIFDDQFSVERPDGSNFTLKIRSTKLEDSAMYFCASRTTGAHEQYFGPGTRLTVT.

The chain recombines TRBV2 with TRBJ1-2; 7 bases line up with TRBD1. CDR3 size: 14 residues. The V gene end was trimmed by 7 bases and the J gene end by 4 bases; junction bases not matched to a gene: 9. Germline CDR1 is SNHLY and CDR2 is FYNNEI. Here the CDR3 reads CASIRQGGGYGYTF. The CDR3, as DNA: TGTGCCAGCATCCGGCAGGGGGGCGGCTATGGCTACACCTTC.

There are a few counts of this clone. This chain joins TRBV7-2 and TRBJ1-5; no reliable D call. The germline V and J ends were trimmed by 1 base and 4 bases, with 5 bases remaining between them. Per the germline V gene, CDR1 is SGHTA and CDR2 is FQGNSA. The CDR3 spans 13 residues. The CDR3 nucleotides read TGTGCCAGCAGCTTAGGTCCGAATCAGCCCCAGCATTTT. Protein: CASSLGPNQPQHF.

The rearrangement uses TRBV7-2 and TRBJ1-5; 8 bases are a match to TRBD1. Germline V gene lookup returns CDR1 SGHTA and CDR2 FQGNSA. This CDR3 spans 16 amino acids. V gave up 3 bases and J gave up 3 bases; unmatched junction bases: 7. The CDR3 DNA is TGTGCCAGCAGCTTCGCGGGGACAGGCAACAATCAGCCCCAGCATTTT. This gives the protein CASSFAGTGNNQPQHF. Looking up the rest from reference TRBV7-2 and TRBJ1-5 gives the full variable domain: GAGVSQSPSNKVTEKGKDVELRCDPISGHTALYWYRQSLGQGLEFLIYFQGNSAPDKSGLPSDRFSAERTGGSVSTLTIQRTQQEDSAVYLCASSFAGTGNNQPQHFGDGTRLSIL.

This chain joins TRBV6-1 and TRBJ1-2; D gene ambiguous. V lost 6 bases to trimming and J lost 4 bases, with 15 bases between them. The germline V gene encodes CDR1 MNHNS and CDR2 SASEGT. The CDR3 consists of 14 residues. CDR3 protein: CASRQQKISYGYTF. The CDR3 nucleotides are TGTGCCAGCAGGCAACAGAAGATTTCCTATGGCTACACCTTC.

The V call is TRBV6-6, the J call TRBJ1-6; 8 bases agree with TRBD1. The V and J ends lost 6 bases and 6 bases, in that order; junction bases with no gene match: 7. Germline CDR1 MNHNY, CDR2 SVGAGI (reference sequence). This CDR3 has 15 residues. This chain's CDR3 is CASRPPGQANSPLHF. DNA of the CDR3: TGTGCCAGCAGGCCCCCGGGACAGGCTAATTCACCCCTCCACTTT.

In this sample, this clone turned up a few times. The chain uses TRBV6-1 and TRBJ1-5; 10 positions match TRBD1. The CDR3 extends over 18 amino acids. V was pared by 4 bases and J by 1 base, with 10 bases of the junction left unmatched. CDR1 MNHNS and CDR2 SASEGT come from the germline V gene. This CDR3 reads CASSADRGGGMSNQPQHF. The DNA for the CDR3 is TGTGCCAGCAGTGCGGACAGGGGGGGAGGTATGAGCAATCAGCCCCAGCATTTT.

This sequence joins TRBV6-6 and TRBJ2-1; 11 nucleotides match TRBD2. Trimming at V came to 6 bases and at J to 5 bases, leaving 9 bases not matched to a gene. The CDR3 has 16 residues. CDR1 and CDR2 from the germline V gene are MNHNY and SVGAGI (reference sequence). The CDR3 reads CASSPYLAGGDNEQFF. The CDR3 DNA sequence: TGTGCCAGCAGCCCCTATCTAGCGGGAGGCGACAATGAGCAGTTCTTC.

The chain is built from TRBV9 and TRBJ2-1; D gene ambiguous. V lost 4 bases to trimming and J lost 8 bases, with 22 bases between them. Germline loops: CDR1 SGDLS, CDR2 YYNGEE. This CDR3 has 16 amino acids. CDR3 bases: TGTGCCAGCAGCCCTCCTCCTCAGGCCATGGTCCATGAGCAGTTCTTC. This codes for CASSPPPQAMVHEQFF.

The chain employs TRBV28 and TRBJ1-1; D remains unclear. The germline CDR1 and CDR2 sequences are MDHEN and SYDVKM. The CDR3 totals 13 residues. V lost 3 bases and J 6 bases, leaving 11 bases between the germline ends. CDR3 bases: TGTGCCAGCAGTTTCGGCAGGACTGCTGAAGCTTTCTTT. The encoded protein is CASSFGRTAEAFF.